Below, 18 T cell receptor beta chains from the same sample are listed, as sequenced in a study of cytomegalovirus exposure and HLA in healthy donors. The PCR had 60 Vbeta and 13 Jbeta primers. Using immunoSEQ multiplex PCR, the repertoire was profiled, and TCRdb retains in-frame clones only, with some absent. The top ten clones hold 1.9% of a sample with about 83,000 clones, more than 80% of them seen once. The sample taken for sequencing was PBMCs. The receptors were gathered from a woman aged 25 to 39 in good health and CMV-seronegative.

The chain has TRBV18 and TRBJ1-1; possible D gene TRBD1, 5 bases. CDR3 length: 14 amino acids. Germline assignment: CDR1 KGHSH and CDR2 LQKENI. V was cut by 2 bases and J by 6 bases, with 13 bases left in between. The CDR3 DNA reads as TGTGCCAGCTCACCAAGCCAAGGGGATCCTGAAGCTTTCTTT. Encoded protein: CASSPSQGDPEAFF.

J is TRBJ1-1 and V is TRBV29-1; TRBD1 agrees at 10 bases. This CDR3 is 16 amino acids long. Looked up from germline, CDR1 is SQVTM and CDR2 is ANQGSEA. Trimming removed 6 bases from V and 4 bases from J; junction bases left unmatched: 14. The CDR3 nucleotides read TGCAGCGTACAAGGACAGGGGGGTTTTCTGAGCACTGAAGCTTTCTTT. Amino acid sequence: CSVQGQGGFLSTEAFF.

This clone was detected once. The rearrangement joins TRBV28 to TRBJ2-3; maybe TRBD1 (5 bases). Deletions cut 6 bases from V and 5 bases from J, with 9 bases between. Germline CDR1 reads MDHEN; CDR2 reads SYDVKM. This CDR3 comprises 12 residues. The CDR3 bases are TGTGCCAGCAGCTTTAGGGGAGATACGCAGTATTTT. Amino acids: CASSFRGDTQYF.

This clone is a singleton in its sample. V gene TRBV19 combines with J gene TRBJ2-7; maybe TRBD1 (5 bases). The CDR3 extends over 15 amino acids. The germline CDR1 and CDR2 sequences are LNHDA and SQIVND (reference sequence). The V and J ends lost 1 base and 6 bases respectively, with 16 bases between them. CDR3 sequence reads: CASSIVDTPAREQYF. DNA for the CDR3: TGTGCCAGTAGTATAGTGGACACCCCAGCTCGCGAGCAGTACTTC. Using reference TRBV19 and TRBJ2-7 for the parts outside the CDR3, the full variable domain is DGGITQSPKYLFRKEGQNVTLSCEQNLNHDAMYWYRQDPGQGLRLIYYSQIVNDFQKGDIAEGYSVSREKKESFPLTVTSAQKNPTAFYLCASSIVDTPAREQYFGPGTRLTVT.

This clone has more than one count but fewer than ten. In DNA form, the CDR3 reads TGTGCCAGCAGCTTGGACGGTAGGGGGCACGGGGAGCTGTTTTTT. The encoded protein is CASSLDGRGHGELFF. The chain joins TRBV5-4 to TRBJ2-2, with 7 bases matching TRBD1. V lost 0 bases to trimming and J lost 7 bases; unmatched junction nucleotides: 6. In germline, CDR1 is SGHNT, CDR2 YYREEE (reference sequence). The CDR3 contains 15 residues.

J is TRBJ1-2 and V is TRBV10-1, with TRBD1 matching over 7 bases. CDR1 is WNHNN, CDR2 SYGVQD, per germline (reference sequence). This CDR3 is built from 19 residues. V lost 2 bases and J lost 2; bases outside the gene matches: 17. Here the CDR3 DNA reads TGCGCCAGCAGTGAGAAAGACAGGGTCTACCGCCCCAAGAACTATGGCTACACCTTC. Protein sequence: CASSEKDRVYRPKNYGYTF.

J is TRBJ2-7 and V is TRBV30, with a possible D match to TRBD2 (5 bases). V gave up 3 bases and J gave up 3 bases, with 21 bases separating them. Looked up from germline, CDR1 is GTSNPN and CDR2 is SVGIG (reference sequence). The CDR3 runs to 16 residues. The DNA of the CDR3 is TGTGCCTGGAGCGTAGGGATAAGCGGTGATCGCTACGAGCAGTACTTC. It codes for CAWSVGISGDRYEQYF.

The chain employs TRBV30 and TRBJ1-1, with D tentatively TRBD1 (6 bases). The CDR3 loop spans 13 amino acids. CDR1 and CDR2 (germline): GTSNPN, SVGIG (reference sequence). The germline V and J ends were trimmed by 4 bases and 1 base, with 10 bases remaining between them. CDR3 loop: CAWTRQENTEAFF. In DNA, the CDR3 is TGTGCCTGGACCCGACAGGAGAACACTGAAGCTTTCTTT.

The V and J genes are TRBV30 and TRBJ2-7; D uncertain. The V end was cut by 2 bases, the J end by 4 bases, with 9 bases between. The CDR3 runs 12 residues. Germline V gene data show CDR1 as GTSNPN and CDR2 as SVGIG (reference sequence). CDR3: CAWSLTSYEQYF. CDR3 DNA sequence: TGTGCCTGGAGTCTCACCAGTTACGAGCAGTACTTC.

The gene calls are TRBV11-3 and TRBJ2-2, with 10 bases matching TRBD1. V shed 0 bases, J shed 5 bases, and the junction held 3 bases outside the gene matches. CDR1 is SGHNT and CDR2 is YENEEA in the germline V gene. The CDR3 runs to 16 residues. The CDR3 sequence is CASSLEAGQGTGELFF. The CDR3 DNA reads TGTGCCAGCAGCTTAGAGGCGGGACAGGGGACCGGGGAGCTGTTTTTT.

The gene calls are TRBV5-4 and TRBJ2-7, with D uncertain. This CDR3 comprises 16 residues. V was shortened by 0 bases and J by 1 base, with 14 bases between the two germline ends. Germline-derived CDR1 and CDR2 are SGHNT and YYREEE (reference sequence). This chain's CDR3 is CASSLEWQKVSYEQYF. The CDR3 DNA follows: TGTGCCAGCAGCTTGGAATGGCAGAAAGTATCCTACGAGCAGTACTTC. The full variable domain, its missing parts supplied by reference TRBV5-4 and TRBJ2-7, is ETGVTQSPTHLIKTRGQQVTLRCSSQSGHNTVSWYQQALGQGPQFIFQYYREEENGRGNFPPRFSGLQFPNYSSELNVNALELDDSALYLCASSLEWQKVSYEQYFGPGTRLTVT.

The chain is built from TRBV5-4 and TRBJ1-1; maybe TRBD1 (5 bases). The CDR3 has 16 amino acids. V dropped 0 bases and J dropped 1 base, with 13 bases sitting between them. The germline gives CDR1 SGHNT, CDR2 YYREEE (reference sequence). The CDR3 bases are TGTGCCAGCAGCTTGGGGGGGGTGGGGGGGAACACTGAAGCTTTCTTT. It is translated as CASSLGGVGGNTEAFF.

The chain has TRBV5-6 and TRBJ2-7; TRBD2 might be the D (6 bases). CDR3 size: 14 residues. Trimming removed 1 base at V and 1 base at J, with 9 bases between. CDR1 and CDR2 from the germline V gene are SGHDT and YYEEEE. CDR3 in amino acids: CASSLWRGSYEQYF. CDR3 nucleotides: TGTGCCAGCAGCTTGTGGAGGGGTTCCTACGAGCAGTACTTC.

J is TRBJ2-5 and V is TRBV5-1, with 12 bases lining up with TRBD2. The CDR3 loop spans 16 amino acids. V shed 4 bases, J shed 1 base, and the junction held 5 bases outside the gene matches. Germline CDR1 is SGHRS and CDR2 is YFSETQ. DNA for the CDR3: TGCGCCAGCAGCCATGGGACTAGCGGGTCCCAAGAGACCCAGTACTTC. The encoded protein is CASSHGTSGSQETQYF.

This chain connects TRBV5-1 to TRBJ2-1, with 8 nucleotides matching TRBD2. Germline V gene lookup returns CDR1 SGHRS and CDR2 YFSETQ. CDR3 length: 16 amino acids. V shed 4 bases and J 3 bases; nucleotides not matched to a gene: 9. The CDR3 spells CASSVPSGSGYNEQFF. DNA for the CDR3: TGCGCCAGCAGCGTTCCGAGCGGGAGTGGCTACAATGAGCAGTTCTTC. The full variable domain, rest sourced from reference TRBV5-1 and TRBJ2-1, is KAGVTQTPRYLIKTRGQQVTLSCSPISGHRSVSWYQQTPGQGLQFLFEYFSETQRNKGNFPGRFSGRQFSNSRSEMNVSTLELGDSALYLCASSVPSGSGYNEQFFGPGTRLTVL.

The chain recombines TRBV5-1 with TRBJ2-2, with D tentatively TRBD2 (5 bases). The V gene's germline CDR1 is SGHRS and CDR2 YFSETQ. The CDR3 has 16 amino acids. Trimming took 2 bases from V and 4 from J, leaving 15 bases between them. CDR3 sequence: CASSLRRGSGTGELFF. CDR3 DNA: TGCGCCAGCAGCTTACGACGAGGGTCGGGCACCGGGGAGCTGTTTTTT.

This sequence joins TRBV7-3 and TRBJ2-1, with 9 bases aligning to TRBD2. CDR1 SGHTA and CDR2 FQGTGA come from the germline V gene. The ends lost 2 bases at V and 3 bases at J; junction bases unmatched: 8. This CDR3 contains 17 residues. In DNA form, the CDR3 reads TGTGCCAGCAGCTTATCGGTAGCGGGAGACGACTACAATGAGCAGTTCTTC. This sequence encodes CASSLSVAGDDYNEQFF.

Only a few counts were recorded for this clone. The chain combines TRBV11-2 with TRBJ2-7, with TRBD2 matching 7 bases. The CDR3 runs to 15 residues. Germline assignment: CDR1 SGHAT and CDR2 FQNNGV. Trimming at V came to 3 bases and at J to 2 bases, leaving 7 bases not matched to a gene. The CDR3 region is CASSFREVSPYEQYF. In DNA, the CDR3 is TGTGCCAGCAGCTTCCGGGAGGTCTCACCCTACGAGCAGTACTTC.